Sequencing of this TCR beta chain was carried out in a study of blood T cell repertoires in COVID-19. Study overall: In each case, the material was cDNA or gDNA derived from T cells, B-cell-depleted T cells, or PBMCs.

Here immunoSEQ multiplex PCR was the method, and the copy in TCRdb shows in-frame clones only, minus some. The sample records around 250,000 clones, 80% to 85% being singletons. After removal of 4 bases from V and 0 bases from J, the junction contained 2 bases not matched to a gene. Germline V gives CDR1 GTSNPN, CDR2 SVGIG (reference sequence). The CDR3 is 13 residues long. This receptor was taken from a woman aged 40 to 50 who had recovered from COVID-19. This chain links TRBV30 with TRBJ1-1, with TRBD1 matching 7 bases. Sequencing used peripheral blood. CDR3 DNA: TGTGCCTGGAAGGGACAGATGAACACTGAAGCTTTCTTT. This translates into CAWKGQMNTEAFF.